Listed below are T cell receptor beta chains from one sample, sequenced in a study of human T cells and chemical hapten exposure. TCRdb passed the RACE reads through MiXCR, listing each CDR3 protein once. The table has about 110,000 distinct CDR3 sequences, approximately 9.9% seen once. This specimen was whole blood, taken in connection with sensitization to the hapten diphenylcyclopropenone (DPC). The receptors originated from a middle-aged woman with alopecia areata. Some clones in this sample may be carry-over from other donors' samples. Each CDR3 is given with its conserved first and last residue. D genes are given only for firm matches. A clone size is listed for some rows: how often the clone was seen (once, few, many), or a class if it is expanded.

>-|15|-|TRBV29-1|TRBJ2-4
CSATGALGAKNIQYF
TGCAGCGCCACGGGGGCCCTTGGGGCCAAAAACATTCAGTACTTC
>-|14|-|TRBV6-5|TRBJ2-2
CASSQDYYTGELFF
TGTGCCAGCAGTCAGGACTATTATACCGGGGAGCTGTTTTTT
>TRBD2|14|-|TRBV29-1|TRBJ2-5
CSFGTSGRSETQYF
TGCAGCTTCGGGACTAGCGGGAGGTCAGAGACCCAGTACTTC
>TRBD2|15|once|TRBV9|TRBJ2-1
CAFSPLAGSYNEQFF
TGTGCCTTCTCACCCCTAGCGGGCTCCTACAATGAGCAGTTCTTC
>TRBD1|16|-|TRBV10-3|TRBJ2-1
CAISEASGQGVHEQFF
TGTGCCATCAGTGAGGCCTCCGGACAGGGGGTTCACGAGCAGTTCTTC
>-|13|-|TRBV6-2/TRBV6-3|TRBJ2-7
CASRTSSAFEQYF
TGTGCCAGCAGAACCTCTAGCGCCTTCGAGCAGTACTTC
>-|14|few|TRBV7-8|TRBJ1-6
CASRIRGGESPLHF
TGTGCCAGCAGAATCAGGGGCGGGGAATCACCCCTCCACTTT
>-|16|-|TRBV4-3|TRBJ2-6
CARLSWGCSGANVLTF
TGCGCCAGGTTGTCCTGGGGATGCTCTGGGGCCAACGTCCTGACTTTC
>-|13|many|TRBV7-9|TRBJ1-6
CASSFDGNSPLHF
TGTGCCAGCAGCTTCGACGGGAATTCACCCCTCCACTTT
>-|14|-|TRBV6-6|TRBJ1-5
CASSLSGPNQPQHF
TGTGCCAGCAGCCTTTCGGGGCCCAATCAGCCCCAGCATTTT
>-|15|many|TRBV6-5|TRBJ2-4
CASSYGQAPVDIQYF
TGTGCCAGCAGTTACGGGCAGGCCCCCGTAGACATTCAGTACTTC
>-|13|-|TRBV6-4|TRBJ1-1
CASSADQQGRAFF
TGTGCCAGCAGTGCGGACCAACAGGGTAGGGCTTTCTTT
>-|14|-|TRBV28|TRBJ2-3
CASSLPASTDTQYF
TGTGCCAGCAGTTTACCGGCTAGCACAGATACGCAGTATTTT
>TRBD1|15|many|TRBV6-5|TRBJ1-5
CASSQDRASNQPQHF
TGTGCCAGCAGCCAAGACAGGGCATCAAATCAGCCCCAGCATTTT
>-|16|few|TRBV20-1|TRBJ1-6
CSARGPMGTDNSPLHF
TGCAGTGCTCGAGGCCCCATGGGCACAGATAATTCACCCCTCCACTTT
>-|13|many|TRBV20-1|TRBJ2-5
CSARGSPNEAQYF
TGCAGTGCTAGGGGGAGCCCCAATGAGGCCCAGTACTTC
>TRBD1|15|few|TRBV5-4|TRBJ1-1
CASSSYRDRGPEAFF
TGTGCCAGCAGCTCATACCGGGACAGGGGTCCTGAAGCTTTCTTT
>-|15|few|TRBV28|TRBJ2-3
CASSSSGVGTDTQYF
TGTGCCAGCAGTTCCTCAGGCGTGGGGACAGATACGCAGTATTTT
>-|15|few|TRBV7-2|TRBJ2-5
CASSFGSPRGETQYF
TGTGCCAGCAGCTTCGGTTCCCCTAGGGGGGAGACCCAGTACTTC
>-|14|many|TRBV20-1|TRBJ1-5
CSARSRSVGQPQHF
TGCAGTGCTAGATCTCGTTCGGTTGGACAGCCCCAGCATTTT
>-|15|many|TRBV6-2/TRBV6-3|TRBJ2-2
CASSTGGQGTGELFF
TGTGCCAGCAGTACCGGGGGCCAGGGGACCGGGGAGCTGTTTTTT
>TRBD1|16|many|TRBV24-1|TRBJ2-5
CATSDPKPGQQETQYF
TGTGCCACCAGTGACCCGAAACCGGGACAGCAAGAGACCCAGTACTTC
>TRBD2|15|many|TRBV27|TRBJ2-1
CASSPGLAGYNEQFF
TGTGCCAGCAGTCCCGGACTAGCGGGGTACAATGAGCAGTTCTTC
>TRBD1|14|few|TRBV7-8|TRBJ1-1
CASSLRIRDSEAFF
TGTGCCAGCAGCTTACGAATCCGGGACAGCGAAGCTTTCTTT
>TRBD2|14|few|TRBV29-1|TRBJ2-1
CSVGGIAPLYEQFF
TGCAGCGTCGGGGGGATAGCCCCCCTCTATGAGCAGTTCTTC
>-|11|many|TRBV29-1|TRBJ2-3
CSAPGADTQYF
TGCAGCGCCCCAGGGGCAGATACGCAGTATTTT
>-|15|few|TRBV12-3/TRBV12-4|TRBJ1-4
CASRTRQITNEKLFF
TGTGCCAGCAGAACCCGACAGATAACTAATGAAAAACTGTTTTTT
>TRBD2|17|-|TRBV28|TRBJ2-7
CASSSPPGTSGSYEQYF
TGTGCCAGCAGTTCACCCCCCGGGACTAGCGGGAGCTACGAGCAGTACTTC
>-|15|few|TRBV6-6|TRBJ2-2
CASSYRPANTGELFF
TGTGCCAGCAGTTACCGCCCGGCGAACACCGGGGAGCTGTTTTTT
>-|14|-|TRBV2|TRBJ2-1
CASSESEGPNEQFF
TGTGCCAGCAGTGAATCCGAGGGCCCCAATGAGCAGTTCTTC
>TRBD2|18|-|TRBV7-2|TRBJ2-1
CASSLKGLAGVSYNEQFF
TGTGCCAGCAGCTTAAAGGGCCTAGCGGGAGTGTCGTACAATGAGCAGTTCTTC
>-|13|many|TRBV2|TRBJ2-2
CASSGRATGELFF
TGTGCCAGCAGTGGGCGGGCCACCGGGGAGCTGTTTTTT
>TRBD1|16|-|TRBV5-1|TRBJ2-1
CASSSQGESSYNEQFF
TGCGCCAGCAGCTCCCAGGGGGAGAGCTCCTACAATGAGCAGTTCTTC
>-|15|-|TRBV25-1|TRBJ1-2
CASTAGPPGDYGYTF
TGTGCCAGCACAGCTGGGCCCCCCGGGGACTATGGCTACACCTTC
>TRBD1|15|-|TRBV9|TRBJ2-7
CASSGDRGRFYEQYF
TGTGCCAGCAGCGGGGACAGGGGGCGCTTTTACGAGCAGTACTTC
>-|14|many|TRBV20-1|TRBJ2-6
CSAPYSSGANVLTF
TGCAGTGCCCCCTACAGTTCTGGGGCCAACGTCCTGACTTTC
>-|13|few|TRBV9|TRBJ1-1
CASSAGFATEAFF
TGTGCCAGCAGCGCAGGGTTTGCCACTGAAGCTTTCTTT